This paragraph reports one T cell receptor (beta chain). Sequencing was performed with immunoSEQ multiplex PCR; in TCRdb, only in-frame clones are kept and a portion is missing. The sample lists around 240,000 clones, approximately 80% occurring once. The record originates from a study of blood T cell repertoires in COVID-19. CDR1 KGHSH and CDR2 LQKENI come from the germline V gene. With 4 bases clipped from V and 7 bases from J, the junction kept 9 bases outside the gene matches. The CDR3 sequence is 16 residues long. The chain has TRBV18 and TRBJ1-6; 8 positions match TRBD1. The specimen was peripheral blood. The clonotype originates from a woman aged 45-65 years with acute or convalescent COVID-19. The CDR3 reads CASSLSKDRVNSPLHF. In DNA, the CDR3 is TGTGCCAGCTCACTGTCTAAGGACAGGGTCAATTCACCCCTCCACTTT.